In its sample, the clone carrying this T cell receptor beta chain was seen a few times. Antigen specificity is unknown. This sample was taken from a study of memory CD4+ T cells and cytomegalovirus serostatus. About the study: Healthy Belgian adult donors included about nine CMV-positive and around 25 CMV-negative people. Points from the study as a whole: The CMV-associated TCR signature appears largely within the CD4+ memory repertoire.

The J segment lost 0 bases and the V segment lost 4 bases, leaving 6 bases of the junction unmatched. The CDR3 contains 16 residues. Per germline, CDR1 SEHNR and CDR2 FQNEAQ (reference sequence). Per the original methods: After removing out-of-frame reads, 2.3 million or so distinct TCRbeta sequences remained. Libraries were prepared by immunoSEQ multiplex PCR; TCRdb keeps only in-frame clonotypes and omits some of them. Clone size and the V and J calls come from that table; the DNA yielded D and trimming. Of about 59,000 clones listed, 80% to 85% are singletons. The sort gate was single viable CD3+CD4+CD8-CD45RO+ cells for memory CD4+ T cells. CD4+ T cells were isolated by positive magnetic selection.

Sequenced sample: memory CD4+ T cells from blood. This chain links TRBV7-9 with TRBJ2-1; 7 bases line up with TRBD1. This clonotype originated in an adult in good health and CMV-seronegative. CDR3 nucleotides: TGTGCCAGCAGCTCCCTACAGGGGTCCTCCTACAATGAGCAGTTCTTC. This encodes CASSSLQGSSYNEQFF.